This TCR beta chain came from a study of tumor-infiltrating lymphocytes in primary liver carcinoma. Study-level background: There were tumors of stage T1-T3 N0M0, each 4.2 to 10 cm across.

Unsorted bulk tissue (roughly 17-34 mg) underwent RNA and DNA co-extraction. Primary liver carcinomas in the patients were surgically resected. The input was 450 to 500 ng total RNA; TCR beta cDNA was made from it with a constant-region primer. Amplification in three nested multiplex PCR rounds with slightly modified ARM-PCR gave rise to TCR beta libraries. With TRBV1-TRBV30 forward primers and a C-beta reverse primer, the first two PCR rounds were run for roughly 10 cycles each. TCRdb called the multiplex PCR reads again in MiXCR, with one record for every CDR3 protein. Of 80,000 or so distinct CDR3 sequences listed, 71% are singletons. The V gene lost 4 bases and the J gene lost 6 bases, with 16 bases spanning the gap. The V gene's germline CDR1 is SGHDN and CDR2 FVKESK. CDR3 length: 15 residues. On this clonotype itself: The antigen remains undetermined.

Regarding the study as a whole: There were only about 8-25% of top clones found in all five tumor regions.

The chain carries TRBV14 and TRBJ2-1; D perhaps matches TRBD2 (6 bases). This clonotype was obtained from a woman aged 55-69 years with primary liver carcinoma and hepatitis B virus infection. Source material: liver tumor tissue from sampling region 4. This sample's subset: tumor region T4, right-lateral pole. The CDR3 DNA is TGTGCCAGCAGCCTACTGACTAGTGGGAGCAATGAGCAGTTCTTC. This translates into CASSLLTSGSNEQFF.